A selection of T cell receptor beta chains follows, all from one sample in a study of T-cell reconstitution after alpha-beta-depleted transplantation in children. TCRdb itself ran the PCR reads through MiXCR, one entry per CDR3 protein. This sample carries some 87,000 distinct CDR3 sequences, roughly a sixth of them seen once, and the ten largest clones take around a fifth. Specimen: PBMCs, mostly from graft donor cells, collected 180 days after TCRalphabeta/CD19-depleted stem cell transplant. The origin of the receptors is a male patient aged 2 to 9 who had a stem cell transplant for acute lymphoblastic leukemia, so the T cells may come from the graft donor. Each CDR3 is given with its conserved first and last residue. A D gene is named only where the DNA matches it firmly. Size is omitted from some rows. Given values are once, few, many or a class for expanded clones.

j_gene | abundance | v_gene | d_gene | CDR3nt | CDR3aa
TRBJ2-2 | NA | TRBV5-1 | NA | TGCGCCAGCAGCCCCTTAGTCCCCGGGGAGCTGTTTTTT | CASSPLVPGELFF
TRBJ2-1 | NA | TRBV7-9 | NA | TGTGCCAGCAGCTTAGCCAAATACAGGTATAGGTGGAATGAGCAGTCCTTC | CASSLAKYRYRWNEQSF
TRBJ1-6 | NA | TRBV5-1 | NA | TGCGCCAGCAGCCACGGAATAGATTCACCCCTCCACTTT | CASSHGIDSPLHF
TRBJ2-7 | few | TRBV6-5 | NA | TGTGCCAGCAGTTACTTAAGAGGGATAGGATACGAGCAGTACTTC | CASSYLRGIGYEQYF
TRBJ1-1 | NA | TRBV18 | NA | TGTGCCAGCTCACCACCGAGCAGCAACACTGAAGCTTTCTTT | CASSPPSSNTEAFF
TRBJ2-7 | NA | TRBV10-1 | NA | TGCGCCAGCAGTGAGAAAAATGCGTACGAGCAGTACTTC | CASSEKNAYEQYF
TRBJ1-5 | few | TRBV3-1 | NA | TGTGCCAGCAGCCAAGAGGGCCCCTCCTCGCCCCAGCATTTT | CASSQEGPSSPQHF
TRBJ2-3 | NA | TRBV7-2 | NA | TGTGCCAGCAGCGGGGACGGGTGGACAGATACGCAGTATTTT | CASSGDGWTDTQYF
TRBJ1-1 | few | TRBV11-2 | NA | TGTGCCAGCAGCTTATGGTTGGACACCCAAGCTTTCTTT | CASSLWLDTQAFF
TRBJ2-5 | few | TRBV29-1 | NA | TGCAGCGTTGACCCCAGGGTGGGAAAAGAGACCCAGTACTTC | CSVDPRVGKETQYF
TRBJ2-3 | NA | TRBV5-1 | TRBD1 | TGCGCCAGCAGCCCCGGTATGACCGGGACAGGATTAGATACGCAGTATTTT | CASSPGMTGTGLDTQYF
TRBJ1-5 | few | TRBV20-1 | NA | TGCAGTGCTAGAGATGAATCCGGGGTCGGTAACAATCAGCCCCAGCATTTT | CSARDESGVGNNQPQHF
TRBJ2-2 | few | TRBV20-1 | NA | TGCAGTGCTAGAGATTTGGGCAACACCGGGGAGCTGTTTTTT | CSARDLGNTGELFF
TRBJ2-4 | few | TRBV4-1 | NA | TGCGCCAGCAGCCAACCGGGACCGCGAAACATTCAGTACTTC | CASSQPGPRNIQYF
TRBJ2-5 | NA | TRBV7-2 | NA | TGTGCCAGCAGCTTAGATCGAAACGGGGAGACCCAGTACTTC | CASSLDRNGETQYF
TRBJ2-7 | NA | TRBV28 | TRBD1 | TGTGCCAGCATTAGAACAGGGGGCGGGTACGAGCAGTACTTC | CASIRTGGGYEQYF
TRBJ2-5 | NA | TRBV20-1 | NA | TGCAGTGCTAGAGATAGCGGCGGGAAGACCCAGTACTTC | CSARDSGGKTQYF